One sample yielded the 24 T cell receptor beta chains listed below, sequenced in a study of blood T cell repertoires in COVID-19. Here immunoSEQ multiplex PCR was the method, and the copy in TCRdb shows in-frame clones only, minus some. The table includes roughly 360,000 clones, around 87% detected once. Specimen: PBMCs or T cells enriched from blood (not recorded which). The source of these receptors is a man in his thirties or forties who had recovered from COVID-19.

Only a few counts were recorded for this clone. The chain joins TRBV3-1 (or the pseudogene TRBV3-2) to TRBJ1-6; D not certain. Germline CDR1 reads LGHDT; CDR2 reads YNNKEL (reference sequence). Trimming took 8 bases from V and 9 from J, leaving 17 bases between them. This CDR3 contains 14 residues. This chain's CDR3 is CASSIVAGGSPLHF. The CDR3 DNA sequence: TGTGCCAGCTCTATAGTGGCGGGCGGTTCACCCCTCCACTTT.

The chain combines TRBV11-2 with TRBJ1-1; D gene unclear. V lost 3 bases to trimming and J lost 7 bases, with 9 bases between them. The germline gives CDR1 SGHAT, CDR2 FQNNGV. The length of the CDR3 is 12 residues. CDR3 in DNA: TGTGCCAGCAGCTTCGAAGGAGTTGAAGCTTTCTTT. Amino acid sequence: CASSFEGVEAFF. Combining the CDR3 with reference TRBV11-2 and TRBJ1-1 gives the whole variable domain EAGVAQSPRYKIIEKRQSVAFWCNPISGHATLYWYQQILGQGPKLLIQFQNNGVVDDSQLPKDRFSAERLKGVDSTLKIQPAKLEDSAVYLCASSFEGVEAFFGQGTRLTVV.

The chain combines TRBV5-1 with TRBJ2-7, with 8 bases fitting TRBD1. The trim removed 0 bases at V and 9 bases at J, leaving 11 bases unmatched. CDR3 size: 15 residues. Looked up from germline, CDR1 is SGHRS and CDR2 is YFSETQ. CDR3 coding DNA: TGCGCCAGCAGCTTGGACGTGACAGGGGCCTCAGGGCAGTACTTC. Protein product: CASSLDVTGASGQYF.

The chain joins TRBV6-5 to TRBJ1-2; 10 nucleotides agree with TRBD1. V lost 7 bases, J lost 5 bases, and 7 bases stayed unmatched. The CDR3 spans 14 residues. Germline V gene sequence: CDR1 MNHEY, CDR2 SVGAGI. The CDR3 is CASTRQGAGYGYTF. CDR3 DNA: TGTGCCAGCACAAGACAGGGGGCAGGATATGGCTACACCTTC.

The chain links TRBV6-5 to TRBJ2-5; weak D call: TRBD2 (5 bases). The V end was cut by 2 bases, the J end by 3 bases, with 13 bases between. CDR3 length: 15 residues. Germline assignment: CDR1 MNHEY and CDR2 SVGAGI. In nucleotides, the CDR3 is TGTGCCAGCAGTTACACTGCGCACGGGAAAGAGACCCAGTACTTC. Translation: CASSYTAHGKETQYF.

V is TRBV11-2 and J is TRBJ1-6; the D is unclear. The V and J ends lost 5 bases and 5 bases respectively, with 19 bases between them. This CDR3 is 17 amino acids long. Germline CDR1 reads SGHAT; CDR2 reads FQNNGV. DNA for the CDR3: TGTGCCAGCAGCGGCCGAAGTTTCAGTACAAATAATTCACCCCTCCACTTT. Its translation is CASSGRSFSTNNSPLHF.

This clone was counted a few times. This sequence joins TRBV30 and TRBJ2-5; tentatively, D is TRBD1 (5 bases). V was cut by 0 bases and J by 7 bases, with 6 bases left in between. Germline CDR1 and CDR2: GTSNPN and SVGIG (reference sequence). The CDR3 covers 11 residues. The CDR3 reads CAWSVRGTQYF. In DNA, the CDR3 is TGTGCCTGGAGTGTAAGGGGGACCCAGTACTTC.

In DNA, the CDR3 is TGTGCCAGCAGCTTAGGCCGGACATTGAACACTGAAGCTTTCTTT. The encoded protein is CASSLGRTLNTEAFF. This chain connects TRBV7-2 to TRBJ1-1; perhaps TRBD1 as D (5 bases). Germline V CDR1 and CDR2: SGHTA, FQGNSA. This CDR3 region has 15 residues. The V and J ends lost 1 base and 0 bases respectively, with 9 bases between them.

J is TRBJ1-5 and V is TRBV6-5; tentatively, D is TRBD1 (6 bases). Trimming pared 6 bases from V and 7 bases from J, leaving 19 bases between. Germline V CDR1 and CDR2: MNHEY, SVGAGI. The CDR3 spans 15 residues. The CDR3 sequence: CASRRDDRIEQPQHF. As DNA, the CDR3 is TGTGCCAGCAGACGGGATGACAGGATTGAGCAGCCCCAGCATTTT.

V is TRBV7-9 and J is TRBJ2-1; 7 nucleotides align to TRBD2. CDR1 SEHNR and CDR2 FQNEAQ come from the germline V gene (reference sequence). This CDR3 has 11 residues. V lost 5 bases, J lost 10 bases, and 2 bases stayed unmatched. CDR3 amino acids: CASSRGGEQFF. CDR3 DNA sequence: TGTGCCAGCAGCCGCGGGGGAGAGCAGTTCTTC.

This clone was counted only a few times. The genes are TRBV27 and TRBJ1-1; D gene uncertain. Trimming shortened V by 2 bases and J by 4 bases, and 8 bases separated the two germline ends. This CDR3 comprises 13 residues. Germline values: CDR1 MNHEY, CDR2 SMNVEV (reference sequence). The CDR3 coding sequence is TGTGCCAGCAGTTTAATCGCCAGCACTGAAGCTTTCTTT. Its protein product is CASSLIASTEAFF.

This chain uses TRBV10-2 with TRBJ1-6; D perhaps matches TRBD1 (5 bases). The CDR3 spans 14 residues. Trimming shortened V by 7 bases and J by 18 bases, and 25 bases separated the two germline ends. Germline lookup yields CDR1 WSHSY and CDR2 SAAADI. CDR3 coding DNA: TGCGCCAGCACCTTGGGGCGCGTAGTCGGGCTTTACCACTTT. Its translation is CASTLGRVVGLYHF.

The rearrangement uses TRBV11-2 and TRBJ1-4; weak D call: TRBD1 (5 bases). The V end was cut by 6 bases, the J end by 8 bases, with 28 bases between. Germline CDR1 and CDR2: SGHAT and FQNNGV. The CDR3 extends over 18 amino acids. The CDR3 sequence: CASSFPGSGNVGWEKLFF. DNA of the CDR3: TGTGCCAGCAGTTTCCCAGGGTCCGGCAACGTCGGTTGGGAAAAACTGTTTTTT. Supplemented by reference TRBV11-2 and TRBJ1-4, the full variable domain reads EAGVAQSPRYKIIEKRQSVAFWCNPISGHATLYWYQQILGQGPKLLIQFQNNGVVDDSQLPKDRFSAERLKGVDSTLKIQPAKLEDSAVYLCASSFPGSGNVGWEKLFFGSGTQLSVL.

The chain couples TRBV6-5 to TRBJ1-2, with 8 bases fitting TRBD1. The V and J ends lost 2 bases and 4 bases, in that order; junction bases with no gene match: 3. Germline CDR1 MNHEY, CDR2 SVGAGI. This CDR3 contains 14 residues. The CDR3 region has the DNA TGTGCCAGCAGTTACCGCGACAGGGGCTATGGCTACACCTTC. This translates into CASSYRDRGYGYTF.

The chain has TRBV10-2 and TRBJ2-7; 7 positions agree with TRBD1. This CDR3 has 13 residues. Germline V gene data show CDR1 as WSHSY and CDR2 as SAAADI. The ends lost 4 bases at V and 4 bases at J; junction bases unmatched: 4. CDR3 region: CASSGTGVYEQYF. The CDR3 bases are TGCGCCAGCAGTGGAACAGGGGTTTACGAGCAGTACTTC.

This rearrangement joins TRBV27 to TRBJ2-5, with D perhaps matching TRBD2 (5 bases). V shed 6 bases and J shed 4 bases, with 15 bases lying between them. In germline, CDR1 is MNHEY, CDR2 SMNVEV (reference sequence). This CDR3 region has 14 residues. CDR3: CASRDRGGAETQYF. The CDR3, as DNA: TGTGCCAGCAGAGACCGCGGAGGTGCAGAGACCCAGTACTTC.

The chain's CDR3 is CASSLEWGAYEQYF. DNA for the CDR3: TGTGCCAGCAGCTTAGAATGGGGAGCCTACGAGCAGTACTTC. The V gene is TRBV7-9, the J gene TRBJ2-7; D possibly corresponds to TRBD2 (5 bases). V lost 1 base and J 2 bases, leaving 9 bases between the germline ends. Looked up from germline, CDR1 is SEHNR and CDR2 is FQNEAQ (reference sequence). The CDR3 length is 14 residues.

This clone was observed a single time. The rearrangement joins TRBV2 to TRBJ2-2; 14 bases agree with TRBD2. The CDR3 is 18 amino acids. CDR1 and CDR2 (germline): SNHLY, FYNNEI. The V segment lost 6 bases and the J segment 4 bases; nucleotides outside the gene matches: 10. DNA for the CDR3: TGTGCCAGCAGAAGGACTAGCGGGGGGCTAACCTCCACCGGGGAGCTGTTTTTT. This codes for CASRRTSGGLTSTGELFF.

The chain is built from TRBV7-2 and TRBJ2-7; D perhaps matches TRBD2 (5 bases). Between the trimmed V and J ends, which lost 0 bases and 1 base, there was a span of 25 bases. The CDR3 runs 20 residues. Germline V gene lookup returns CDR1 SGHTA and CDR2 FQGNSA. CDR3 in amino acids: CASSLAALGYGGHGSYEQYF. As DNA, the CDR3 is TGTGCCAGCAGCTTAGCGGCTCTCGGGTACGGAGGCCATGGATCCTACGAGCAGTACTTC.

The rearrangement joins TRBV27 to TRBJ2-1, with 10 bases aligning to TRBD1. Trimming took 6 bases from V and 8 from J; bases not matched to a gene: 4. Germline-derived CDR1 and CDR2 are MNHEY and SMNVEV (reference sequence). The CDR3 is 13 amino acids. This chain's CDR3 is CASRQGQGYEQFF. In DNA form, the CDR3 reads TGTGCCAGCAGGCAGGGACAGGGGTATGAGCAGTTCTTC.

The chain is built from TRBV7-2 and TRBJ2-3; TRBD2 matches at 8 bases. CDR3 length: 16 amino acids. Germline CDR1 reads SGHTA; CDR2 reads FQGNSA. V lost 5 bases and J lost 0; bases outside the gene matches: 7. The CDR3: CASSALAGTSTDTQYF. In nucleotides, the CDR3 is TGTGCCAGCAGCGCGTTAGCGGGGACTAGCACAGATACGCAGTATTTT. Full variable domain (outside the CDR3, taken from reference TRBV7-2 and TRBJ2-3): GAGVSQSPSNKVTEKGKDVELRCDPISGHTALYWYRQSLGQGLEFLIYFQGNSAPDKSGLPSDRFSAERTGGSVSTLTIQRTQQEDSAVYLCASSALAGTSTDTQYFGPGTRLTVL.

As regards this clone: One junction end does not reproduce the germline sequence, and a read error may be involved. The CDR3 DNA sequence: TGCGCCAGCAGCCAAGGGGACAGGCCCCCTGAGGCTTTCTTT. Residues: CASSQGDRPPEAFF. V and J are TRBV4-1 and TRBJ1-1; 8 bases are shared with TRBD1. CDR1 and CDR2 (germline): MGHRA, YSYEKL. This CDR3 region has 14 residues.

The rearrangement joins TRBV6-5 to TRBJ1-2; maybe TRBD1 (5 bases). The CDR3 is 13 amino acids. V was cut by 4 bases and J by 8 bases, with 14 bases left in between. Germline V gives CDR1 MNHEY, CDR2 SVGAGI. DNA for the CDR3: TGTGCCAGCAGTTTGGGGGGAGAACGCGGCTACACCTTC. Its translation is CASSLGGERGYTF.

The chain employs TRBV9 and TRBJ2-1, with 9 bases aligning to TRBD1. Germline V gene data show CDR1 as SGDLS and CDR2 as YYNGEE. CDR3 length equals 14 residues. Trimming cost V 4 bases and J 6 bases; bases outside gene matches: 5. The CDR3 nucleotides read TGTGCCAGCAGCCCGGCGGACAGGGGCAATGAGCAGTTCTTC. Translating gives CASSPADRGNEQFF.